Listed below are T cell receptor beta chains from one sample, sequenced in a study of T cells in Graves' hyperthyroidism and ophthalmopathy. MiXCR was run by TCRdb on the multiplex PCR reads, yielding one entry per CDR3 protein. The sample lists 400,000 to 450,000 distinct CDR3 sequences, around 15% occurring once. Sequencing was carried out using blood. The receptors come from a man between 18 and 29 years old with Graves' ophthalmopathy. The CDR3 runs from the conserved cysteine through the conserved F or W. D genes are given only for firm matches. Not all rows give a size; the values are once, few, many and, for expanded clones, a class.

TRBV24-1	many	-	TRBJ2-1	TGTGCCACCAGTGCGAAGGCGGCCTCCTACAATGAGCAGTTCTTC	CATSAKAASYNEQFF
TRBV6-2/TRBV6-3	many	TRBD2	TRBJ2-1	TGTGCCGGGGGACTAGCGGGAGGAAATGAGCAGTTCTTC	CAGGLAGGNEQFF
TRBV11-2	many	-	TRBJ2-5	TGTGCCAGCAGCGTTCAGGAGCGCCAAGAGACCCAGTACTTC	CASSVQERQETQYF
TRBV4-1	-	TRBD1	TRBJ1-2	TGCGCCAGCAGCCAAAACCAGGGGGTTGGCTATGGCTACACCTTC	CASSQNQGVGYGYTF
TRBV20-1	many	-	TRBJ1-2	TGCAGTGCTAGAGACCGCGAGGGGACGGGTTTAGGTGGCTACACCTTC	CSARDREGTGLGGYTF
TRBV7-9	many	-	TRBJ2-7	TGTGCCAGCAGCCCAAGCCCCCCGTACGAGCAGTACTTC	CASSPSPPYEQYF
TRBV2	many	-	TRBJ2-6	TGTGCCAGCAGTGAAATGGGTTGGACCTCTGGGGCCAACGTCCTGACTTTC	CASSEMGWTSGANVLTF
TRBV12-3/TRBV12-4	many	-	TRBJ1-6	TGTGCCAGCAGTTTTGGGGGAAGTATCAATTCACCCCTCCACTTT	CASSFGGSINSPLHF
TRBV27	many	-	TRBJ1-1	TGTGCCAGCAGTTTCCTGGGGTCGGGCACTGAAGCTTTCTTT	CASSFLGSGTEAFF
TRBV27	many	-	TRBJ2-1	TGTGCCAGCAGTTTTAAGCGCCCCAATGAGCAGTTCTTC	CASSFKRPNEQFF
TRBV14	few	-	TRBJ2-3	TGTGCCAGCAGCCAGGGGAGCTTCAGCACAGATACGCAGTATTTT	CASSQGSFSTDTQYF
TRBV12-3/TRBV12-4	many	TRBD1	TRBJ1-1	TGTGCCAGCAGTTTGAGGCAGGGGGTAACTGAAGCTTTCTTT	CASSLRQGVTEAFF
TRBV19	-	-	TRBJ1-5	TGTGCCAGTAGTGCGGGCCCACGTTACCTAATAAATCAGCCCCAGCATTTT	CASSAGPRYLINQPQHF
TRBV20-1	many	TRBD1	TRBJ2-1	TGCAGTGCTACTAAGCCCCCAGGGGGCACCAACAATGAGCAGTTCTTC	CSATKPPGGTNNEQFF
TRBV11-2	many	-	TRBJ1-4	TGTGCCAGCAGCTTAGGGAACGGGAATGAAAAACTGTTTTTT	CASSLGNGNEKLFF
TRBV12-3/TRBV12-4	few	-	TRBJ1-6	TGTGCCAGCAGTTTACATGGGGTCGGCTCACCCCTCCACTTT	CASSLHGVGSPLHF